A single sample is the source of the 12 T cell receptor beta chains below, sequenced in a study of T cell responses to AZD1222 COVID-19 vaccine. TCRdb keeps only in-frame clones here, not all; method: immunoSEQ multiplex PCR. The repertoire has 180,000 or so clones, about 92% of them found once; the top ten carry roughly 3.9%. Material: peripheral blood, obtained on day 0 of AZD1222 vaccination. These receptors came from an adult in good health.

The chain carries TRBV5-4 and TRBJ1-2; D is undetermined. Trimming took 1 base from V and 0 from J, leaving 4 bases between them. The CDR3 is 13 residues long. Germline V gene sequence: CDR1 SGHNT, CDR2 YYREEE (reference sequence). CDR3 DNA sequence: TGTGCCAGCAGCTTGAAGACTAACTATGGCTACACCTTC. Translating it yields CASSLKTNYGYTF.

This clone has only one observation. The chain combines TRBV6-2 or TRBV6-3 with TRBJ1-5; D is undetermined. The ends were cut back, 2 bases at V and 1 base at J, with 3 bases in the middle. From germline, CDR1 is MNHEY and CDR2 SVGEGT. The CDR3 sequence is 13 residues long. The CDR3 loop reads CASSYPSNQPQHF. CDR3 DNA sequence: TGTGCCAGCAGTTACCCCAGCAATCAGCCCCAGCATTTT.

The J gene is TRBJ2-7, the V gene TRBV15; the match to TRBD2 covers 9 bases. V gave up 2 bases and J gave up 0 bases; unmatched junction bases: 5. The CDR3 is made up of 16 amino acids. The germline CDR1 and CDR2 sequences are LNHNV and YYDKDF (reference sequence). CDR3 sequence reads: CATSRYLAGSSYEQYF. The DNA of the CDR3 is TGTGCCACCAGCAGATACCTAGCGGGGAGCTCCTACGAGCAGTACTTC.

The rearrangement joins TRBV27 to TRBJ1-2, with D possibly matching TRBD1 (6 bases). Deletions cut 6 bases from V and 5 bases from J, with 13 bases between. CDR1 and CDR2 (germline): MNHEY, SMNVEV (reference sequence). The CDR3 is 13 amino acids. CDR3 nucleotides: TGTGCCAGCAGCCCTCGGGGGCAATATGGCTACACCTTC. As protein: CASSPRGQYGYTF.

This chain uses TRBV5-1 with TRBJ1-2, with D uncertain. V lost 0 bases and J lost 9, with 12 bases in between. The CDR3 length is 13 residues. Germline CDR1 and CDR2: SGHRS and YFSETQ. This CDR3 is CASSLAGEGSYTF. In nucleotides, the CDR3 is TGCGCCAGCAGCTTGGCAGGAGAGGGCAGCTACACCTTC.

On this clone itself: No DNA is shown, since the ends of the CDR3 on it are uncertain; the CDR3 is the one TCRdb lists. V is TRBV27 and J is TRBJ2-7; the table calls TRBD2, which could not be checked here. Germline assignment: CDR1 MNHEY and CDR2 SMNVEV (reference sequence). 15 amino acids form the CDR3, both terminal residues included. The chain's CDR3 is CASSSSGGGKGEQYF.

This chain joins TRBV18 and TRBJ2-1; D is unresolved. CDR1 is KGHSH, CDR2 LQKENI, per germline. Trimming pared 3 bases from V and 8 bases from J, leaving 8 bases between. The CDR3 runs 12 residues. The CDR3 here is CASSPDRDEQFF. DNA for the CDR3: TGTGCCAGCTCACCTGACCGGGATGAGCAGTTCTTC.

This chain joins TRBV5-1 and TRBJ2-1; 7 nucleotides line up with TRBD2. Trimming took 4 bases from V and 9 from J; bases not matched to a gene: 13. CDR3 length: 15 residues. Per germline, CDR1 SGHRS and CDR2 YFSETQ. The CDR3 protein is CASSVGGLDGGEQFF. The CDR3 DNA reads TGCGCCAGCAGCGTAGGAGGACTAGATGGAGGTGAGCAGTTCTTC.

The chain uses TRBV5-1 and TRBJ1-1, with D unclear. Trimming stripped 0 bases from V and 1 base from J, with 10 bases between. Germline CDR1 SGHRS, CDR2 YFSETQ. The CDR3 extends over 15 amino acids. CDR3 sequence reads: CASSLGGGTNTEAFF. In DNA, the CDR3 is TGCGCCAGCAGCTTGGGAGGCGGAACGAACACTGAAGCTTTCTTT.

This clone appeared a single time. The chain combines TRBV10-3 with TRBJ1-1; D call uncertain. The CDR3 has 13 residues. V was cut by 2 bases and J by 10 bases, with 14 bases left in between. Germline V gene data show CDR1 as ENHRY and CDR2 as SYGVKD. The CDR3 DNA sequence: TGTGCCATCAGTGAGGCGTTCGAGGCCCGAGCTTTCTTT. This gives the protein CAISEAFEARAFF.

In DNA form, the CDR3 reads TGCGCCAGCAGCCAAGATTCTCCTCTAGGATTGGGTGTTGGCGAGCAGTACTTC. It yields the protein CASSQDSPLGLGVGEQYF. The rearrangement uses TRBV4-1 and TRBJ2-7; D is ambiguous. CDR3 length: 18 residues. The germline gives CDR1 MGHRA, CDR2 YSYEKL. The V end lost 0 bases, the J end lost 6 bases, and 24 bases lay between the germline ends.

This chain uses TRBV20-1 with TRBJ1-2; a weak D match, TRBD1 (5 bases). Trimming cost V 5 bases and J 4 bases, with 8 bases left between them. In germline, CDR1 is DFQATT, CDR2 SNEGSKA (reference sequence). The CDR3 totals 11 residues. CDR3 residues: CSAFDSYGYTF. The CDR3 DNA is TGCAGTGCTTTCGACAGCTATGGCTACACCTTC.